The entry below gives a single T cell receptor beta chain sequence along with its context. In the original workflow: The assay estimated nucleated cells by amplifying reference gene primers. The table came from immunoSEQ multiplex PCR; TCRdb's copy has only in-frame clones and leaves some out. Clone size and V and J calls were adopted from that table, with D and trimming inferred from the DNA. The table shows 75,000 to 95,000 clones, with approximately 91% occurring only once. This sample was taken from a study of blood T cell repertoires in COVID-19. For the study at large: There were acute and convalescent COVID-19 samples, and they came from the United States, Italy and Spain. PBMCs, B-cell-depleted T cells, or T cells provided the cDNA or gDNA that made up the material.

Trimming took off 3 bases at V and 4 bases at J, with 9 bases between the two ends. Germline V gene lookup returns CDR1 DFQATT and CDR2 SNEGSKA (reference sequence). This CDR3 region has 12 residues. The rearrangement joins TRBV20-1 to TRBJ1-2; D is unclear. Input material: peripheral blood. This receptor was identified in a man between 60 and 75 years old with acute or convalescent COVID-19. CDR3 coding DNA: TGCAGTGCTAGTAATGTCTTCTATGGCTACACCTTC. Translation: CSASNVFYGYTF.